This T cell receptor (beta chain) appears in the sequencing data of a study of T-cell memory formation after mild COVID-19. Germline-derived CDR1 and CDR2 are SGHTA and FQGTGA. The CDR3 sequence is 15 residues long. V was shortened by 3 bases and J by 6 bases, with 16 bases between the two germline ends. TCRdb reprocessed the 5' RACE reads with MiXCR, giving one entry per CDR3 protein. In the table there are under 600,000 distinct CDR3 sequences, less than 25% of which are singletons. Comment on this clonotype: Its specificity is unknown.

Study observations and caveats: CD8+ contracting clones occupied EMRA, while CD4+ ones occupied mainly CM and EM. Proof of SARS-CoV-2 specificity was absent for the second-wave clones that crested on day 37. Cross-reactive memory seemingly joined, as some responding clones were found in pre-infection memory.

V usage is TRBV7-3 and J usage is TRBJ2-3; a weak D match, TRBD1 (6 bases). Sequences were obtained from PBMCs or a T cell subset sorted from them (not recorded which). The TCR was taken from an adult woman who had mild COVID-19 (a few samples of this study predate the infection). Cell type and time point are not known. The CDR3 DNA reads as TGTGCCAGCAGCTTGGGGGACATTCTAGGGGATACGCAGTATTTT. This codes for CASSLGDILGDTQYF.